A selection of T cell receptor beta chains follows, all from one sample in a study of T cell responses to AZD1222 COVID-19 vaccine. Sequencing used immunoSEQ multiplex PCR; TCRdb keeps in-frame clones, though not all of them. This table has about 150,000 clones, roughly nine tenths appearing once. The source was peripheral blood, collected after recovery from COVID-19. Receptors originate from an adult who had recovered from COVID-19. Each CDR3 is given with its conserved first and last residue. Fields, in order: clone size, D gene, J gene, V gene, CDR3 protein, CDR3 DNA. A D gene is named only where the DNA matches it firmly. Clone size appears in some rows only: once, few, many, or a class for an expanded clone.

NA NA TRBJ1-5 TRBV6-2/TRBV6-3 CASSYIGIQPQHF TGTGCCAGCAGTTATATAGGGATTCAGCCCCAGCATTTT
NA NA TRBJ1-1 TRBV19 CASSPAMNTEAFF TGTGCCAGTAGTCCCGCTATGAACACTGAAGCTTTCTTT
NA NA TRBJ1-2 TRBV4-1 CASSQETGYGYTF TGCGCCAGCAGCCAAGAGACTGGTTATGGCTACACCTTC
NA NA TRBJ2-1 TRBV10-2 CASSEWDAEQFF TGCGCCAGCAGTGAGTGGGACGCGGAGCAGTTCTTC
NA NA TRBJ1-5 TRBV19 CASSQRWDQPQHF TGTGCCAGTAGCCAGCGGTGGGATCAGCCCCAGCATTTT
NA NA TRBJ2-3 TRBV6-5 CASRDGTDTQYF TGTGCCAGCAGGGACGGCACAGATACGCAGTATTTT
NA TRBD1 TRBJ1-2 TRBV2 CAGLDRNLYGYTF TGTGCCGGCTTGGACAGGAATCTCTATGGCTACACCTTC
NA NA TRBJ2-7 TRBV6-5 CASSRTTGHEQYF TGTGCCAGCAGTCGAACGACAGGACACGAGCAGTACTTC
NA NA TRBJ1-1 TRBV29-1 CSVEVGGNTEAFF TGCAGCGTTGAAGTAGGGGGAAACACTGAAGCTTTCTTT
NA NA TRBJ1-3 TRBV9 CASSVAGSSGNTIYF TGTGCCAGCAGCGTAGCGGGGAGCTCTGGAAACACCATATATTTT
NA NA TRBJ1-5 TRBV6-5 CASRDQGEGQPQHF TGTGCCAGCAGAGATCAGGGAGAGGGTCAGCCCCAGCATTTT
NA NA TRBJ2-5 TRBV29-1 CSVERARGAGVETQYF TGCAGCGTTGAAAGGGCTCGCGGGGCTGGAGTAGAGACCCAGTACTTC
NA TRBD1 TRBJ1-2 TRBV16 CASSQGTASIYGYTF TGTGCCAGCAGCCAAGGGACAGCCAGCATCTATGGCTACACCTTC
once TRBD1 TRBJ2-3 TRBV29-1 CSVGQGGFTDTQYF TGCAGCGTGGGACAGGGAGGATTCACAGATACGCAGTATTTT